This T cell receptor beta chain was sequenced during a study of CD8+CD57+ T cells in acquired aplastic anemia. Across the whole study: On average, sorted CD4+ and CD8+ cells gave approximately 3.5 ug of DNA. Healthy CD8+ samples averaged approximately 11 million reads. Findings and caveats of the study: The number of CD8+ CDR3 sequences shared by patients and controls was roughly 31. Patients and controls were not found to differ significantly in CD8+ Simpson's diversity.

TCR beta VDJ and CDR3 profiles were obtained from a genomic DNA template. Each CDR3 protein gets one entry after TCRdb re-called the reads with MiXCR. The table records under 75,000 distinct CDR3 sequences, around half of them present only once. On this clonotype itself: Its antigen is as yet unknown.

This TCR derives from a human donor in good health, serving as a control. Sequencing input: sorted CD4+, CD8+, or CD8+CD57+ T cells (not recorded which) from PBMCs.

CDR3 nucleotide sequence: TGTGCCACCAGTGACCCTCTGGGGGAAGGTCAGCCCCAGCATTTT. Protein: CATSDPLGEGQPQHF. The rearrangement uses TRBV24-1 and TRBJ1-5; weak D call: TRBD1 (5 bases). Looked up from germline, CDR1 is KGHDR and CDR2 is SFDVKD. The CDR3 spans 15 residues. V lost 4 bases, J lost 6 bases, and 15 bases lay in between.